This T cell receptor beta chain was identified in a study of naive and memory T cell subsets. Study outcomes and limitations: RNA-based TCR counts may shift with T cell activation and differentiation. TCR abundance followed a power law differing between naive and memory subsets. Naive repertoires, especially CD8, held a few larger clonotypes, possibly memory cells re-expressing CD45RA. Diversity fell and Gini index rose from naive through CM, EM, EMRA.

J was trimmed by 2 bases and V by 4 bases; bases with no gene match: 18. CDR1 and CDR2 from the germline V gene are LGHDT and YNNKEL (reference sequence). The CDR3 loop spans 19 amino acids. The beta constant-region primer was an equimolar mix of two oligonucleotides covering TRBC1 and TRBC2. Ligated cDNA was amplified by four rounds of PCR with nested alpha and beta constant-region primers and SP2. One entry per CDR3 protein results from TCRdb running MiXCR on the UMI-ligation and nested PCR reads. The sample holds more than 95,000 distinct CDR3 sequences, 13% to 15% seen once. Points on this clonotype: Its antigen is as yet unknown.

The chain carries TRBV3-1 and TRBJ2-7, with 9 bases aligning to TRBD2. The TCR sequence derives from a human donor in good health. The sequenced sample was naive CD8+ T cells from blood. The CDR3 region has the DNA TGTGCCAGCAGCCCCAGACTAGCGGCCCACTTCCACGTAACCTACGAGCAGTACTTC. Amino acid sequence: CASSPRLAAHFHVTYEQYF.